These 28 T cell receptor beta chains were sequenced from one sample in a study of monozygotic twins with inflammatory bowel disease. TCRdb re-called the 5' RACE reads; every CDR3 protein appears as one record, without DNA. The sample has about 160,000 distinct CDR3 sequences. The material sequenced was blood. These TCRs come from a human donor with ulcerative colitis or Crohn's disease, or a healthy co-twin of an affected twin (not recorded which).

J is TRBJ2-2 and V is TRBV7-7; the D gene TCRdb calls, TRBD2, cannot be checked with no DNA. CDR1 SSHAT and CDR2 FNYEAQ come from the germline V gene (reference sequence). The CDR3 contains 16 residues. CDR3 region: CASSLEGLAGAGELFF.

The V gene is TRBV6-1, the J gene TRBJ1-2; as DNA is missing, the TRBD1 call by TCRdb cannot be tested. CDR1 is MNHNS and CDR2 is SASEGT in the germline V gene. CDR3 length equals 17 residues. The CDR3 loop reads CASSEGRGQGLRYGYTF.

V usage is TRBV6-5 and J usage is TRBJ2-7; the TRBD1 assignment by TCRdb is unverifiable without DNA. Germline values: CDR1 MNHEY, CDR2 SVGAGI. The CDR3 runs 16 residues. The CDR3 protein is CASSYPPGGRGGEQYF.

The chain recombines TRBV7-2 with TRBJ2-1; TCRdb's D gene call, TRBD1, goes unchecked for lack of DNA. The CDR3 extends over 16 amino acids. Looked up from germline, CDR1 is SGHTA and CDR2 is FQGNSA. The CDR3 protein is CASSYPDRDPYNEQFF.

The chain employs TRBV4-1 and TRBJ2-7. This CDR3 comprises 15 residues. Per germline, CDR1 MGHRA and CDR2 YSYEKL. The chain's CDR3 is CASSQEYGGPYEQYF.

The rearrangement links TRBV28 to TRBJ2-7; TCRdb lists TRBD2, though no DNA is available to test this call. The CDR3 totals 16 residues. The V gene's germline CDR1 is MDHEN and CDR2 SYDVKM. This CDR3 is CASSLDFAGGSYEQYF.

The chain has TRBV15 and TRBJ1-5. Germline CDR1 reads LNHNV; CDR2 reads YYDKDF (reference sequence). This CDR3 has 13 amino acids. The CDR3 protein is CATGPGYNQPQHF.

This sequence joins TRBV20-1 and TRBJ2-7; TCRdb indicates TRBD1, and absent DNA this call remains unverified. Per the germline V gene, CDR1 is DFQATT and CDR2 is SNEGSKA (reference sequence). CDR3 size: 12 residues. CDR3 sequence reads: CSANPGNYEQYF.

The chain combines TRBV5-1 with TRBJ2-3. CDR3 length equals 16 residues. Germline CDR1 reads SGHRS; CDR2 reads YFSETQ. CDR3 region: CASSLGPVGSTDTQYF.

The chain recombines TRBV20-1 with TRBJ2-1; the TCRdb D gene call, TRBD2, has no DNA to confirm it. The CDR3 is 14 amino acids. Germline lookup yields CDR1 DFQATT and CDR2 SNEGSKA (reference sequence). This CDR3 reads CSASGLADYNEQFF.

The V gene is TRBV11-2, the J gene TRBJ2-3; with no DNA, the TCRdb D assignment of TRBD1 cannot be verified. CDR3 length: 19 residues. Per germline, CDR1 SGHAT and CDR2 FQNNGV. CDR3 residues: CASSLRPGTGLASTDTQYF.

The rearrangement uses TRBV5-1 and TRBJ2-7. This CDR3 region has 14 residues. CDR1 and CDR2 from the germline V gene are SGHRS and YFSETQ. Here the CDR3 reads CASSPQADWYEQYF.

The chain couples TRBV7-2 to TRBJ1-2; TCRdb indicates TRBD1, and absent DNA this call remains unverified. From germline, CDR1 is SGHTA and CDR2 FQGNSA. The CDR3 length is 13 residues. CDR3 protein: CASSQRGGYGYTF.

The chain employs TRBV13 and TRBJ1-1; TCRdb indicates TRBD1, and absent DNA this call remains unverified. Germline lookup yields CDR1 PRHDT and CDR2 FYEKMQ (reference sequence). This CDR3 has 14 amino acids. The CDR3 protein is CASSFRDRGTEAFF.

The rearrangement uses TRBV11-2 and TRBJ1-5; TCRdb reports TRBD1, a call that lacks DNA to check it against. Germline CDR1 SGHAT, CDR2 FQNNGV. There are 18 residues in the CDR3. The CDR3 loop reads CASSSPPTGSDSNQPQHF.

The chain combines TRBV10-3 with TRBJ2-7. CDR1 ENHRY and CDR2 SYGVKD come from the germline V gene. CDR3 size: 17 residues. The CDR3 spells CAISSSPDGGSSYEQYF.

The genes are TRBV28 and TRBJ1-5. Germline loops: CDR1 MDHEN, CDR2 SYDVKM. The length of the CDR3 is 14 residues. The CDR3 reads CASSLRGGDQPQHF.

The V and J genes are TRBV7-2 and TRBJ1-3; the TCRdb call, TRBD1, lacks DNA for checking. The V gene's germline CDR1 is SGHTA and CDR2 FQGNSA. CDR3 length: 15 residues. The CDR3 is CASSLDRLSGNTIYF.

The gene calls are TRBV20-1 and TRBJ2-6; the D call of TRBD2 rests on TCRdb alone, since no DNA is present to check it. The germline V gene has CDR1 DFQATT and CDR2 SNEGSKA (reference sequence). The CDR3 runs 18 residues. This CDR3 is CSVLRTSGTYSGANVLTF.

The rearrangement links TRBV2 to TRBJ2-5; TCRdb gives TRBD1 as the D gene, but with no DNA this cannot be confirmed. This CDR3 is 13 amino acids long. Looked up from germline, CDR1 is SNHLY and CDR2 is FYNNEI. CDR3 amino acids: CASSDGQEGTQYF.

The rearrangement uses TRBV20-1 and TRBJ2-1; TCRdb outputs TRBD1, but without DNA this stays unchecked. Germline assignment: CDR1 DFQATT and CDR2 SNEGSKA (reference sequence). The CDR3 totals 15 residues. CDR3 residues: CSASSGGGDLNEQFF.

The rearrangement uses TRBV28 and TRBJ2-5; TCRdb gives TRBD2 as the D gene, but with no DNA this cannot be confirmed. Looked up from germline, CDR1 is MDHEN and CDR2 is SYDVKM. The CDR3 consists of 15 residues. CDR3 sequence reads: CAGGGELGSTGTQYF. The full variable domain, rest sourced from reference TRBV28 and TRBJ2-5, is DVKVTQSSRYLVKRTGEKVFLECVQDMDHENMFWYRQDPGLGLRLIYFSYDVKMKEKGDIPEGYSVSREKKERFSLILESASTNQTSMYLCAGGGELGSTGTQYFGPGTRLLVL.

The chain carries TRBV4-2 and TRBJ2-1; TCRdb names TRBD1, which stays unverified in the absence of DNA. In germline, CDR1 is LGHNA, CDR2 YNFKEQ. This CDR3 is built from 13 residues. The CDR3 reads CASSQDREGVPFF.

The chain combines TRBV4-1 with TRBJ2-7; the TCRdb D gene call, TRBD1, has no DNA to confirm it. The CDR3 contains 17 residues. The germline V gene encodes CDR1 MGHRA and CDR2 YSYEKL. The CDR3 loop reads CASSKEPTGTGVYEQYF.

The chain employs TRBV24-1 and TRBJ1-1; absent DNA, TCRdb's TRBD1 call cannot be checked. The CDR3 runs to 15 residues. The germline gives CDR1 KGHDR, CDR2 SFDVKD. This CDR3 reads CATSASGTPRPEAFF.

The genes are TRBV5-1 and TRBJ1-1; the D call from TCRdb, TRBD1, cannot be confirmed without DNA. This CDR3 contains 14 residues. The germline V gene has CDR1 SGHRS and CDR2 YFSETQ. CDR3 in amino acids: CASSPDSMNTEAFF. Together with reference TRBV5-1 and TRBJ1-1, the CDR3 gives the full variable domain: KAGVTQTPRYLIKTRGQQVTLSCSPISGHRSVSWYQQTPGQGLQFLFEYFSETQRNKGNFPGRFSGRQFSNSRSEMNVSTLELGDSALYLCASSPDSMNTEAFFGQGTRLTVV.

The chain is built from TRBV29-1 and TRBJ2-4; TCRdb's D call, TRBD1, is unchecked because there is no DNA. This CDR3 spans 13 amino acids. The germline gives CDR1 SQVTM, CDR2 ANQGSEA. CDR3 sequence reads: CSVERDNNNIQYF. Full variable domain (outside the CDR3, taken from reference TRBV29-1 and TRBJ2-4): SAVISQKPSRDICQRGTSLTIQCQVDSQVTMMFWYRQQPGQSLTLIATANQGSEATYESGFVIDKFPISRPNLTFSTLTVSNMSPEDSSIYLCSVERDNNNIQYFGAGTRLSVL.

The CDR3 is CAISELTGSAGNTIYF. The chain is built from TRBV10-3 and TRBJ1-3. Germline assignment: CDR1 ENHRY and CDR2 SYGVKD. The CDR3 length is 16 residues.